These 23 T cell receptor beta chains were all obtained from the same sample, sequenced in a study of shared clonotypes between healthy human individuals. Sequencing used immunoSEQ multiplex PCR; TCRdb keeps in-frame clones, though not all of them. The sample shows about 79,000 clones, 62% of them seen only once. The sample taken for sequencing was memory CD8+ T cells sorted from blood. As to subset: CD45RO+ cells pooled with CCR7-negative TemRA cells. These receptors were collected from a man in his thirties or forties in good health.

The J gene is TRBJ2-7, the V gene TRBV4-1; 7 nucleotides line up with TRBD2. The germline V gene has CDR1 MGHRA and CDR2 YSYEKL. This CDR3 spans 15 amino acids. Unmatched junction bases numbered 8, after V lost 6 bases and J lost 0 bases. CDR3 nucleotides: TGCGCCAGCAGGGCGAGCGGGATCAGCTCCTACGAGCAGTACTTC. This translates into CASRASGISSYEQYF.

The V call is TRBV19, the J call TRBJ2-2; D might be TRBD1 or TRBD2, each matching 6 bases. Per the germline V gene, CDR1 is LNHDA and CDR2 is SQIVND (reference sequence). The CDR3 loop spans 15 amino acids. V was trimmed by 3 bases and J by 5 bases, leaving 13 bases between them. Here the CDR3 DNA reads TGTGCCAGTAGTATCACGGGGGCCGGAACCGGGGAGCTGTTTTTT. It is translated as CASSITGAGTGELFF.

J is TRBJ2-7 and V is TRBV15, with D hard to call. Germline CDR1 and CDR2: LNHNV and YYDKDF (reference sequence). The V and J ends lost 0 bases and 3 bases respectively, with 21 bases between them. CDR3 length equals 18 residues. The chain's CDR3 is CATSRDPRIRHGSYEQYF. In nucleotides, the CDR3 is TGTGCCACCAGCAGAGATCCCCGTATCAGGCACGGAAGCTACGAGCAGTACTTC.

This clone was observed a handful of times. V gene TRBV7-6 combines with J gene TRBJ2-1; 7 bases line up with TRBD2. J was trimmed by 7 bases and V by 6 bases; bases with no gene match: 12. Germline V gene data show CDR1 as SGHVS and CDR2 as FNYEAQ. This CDR3 is built from 15 residues. CDR3 coding DNA: TGTGCCAGCAGTCCACCGGACGCGGGAGCTAATGAGCAGTTCTTC. Protein product: CASSPPDAGANEQFF.

This chain connects TRBV6-5 to TRBJ1-1; D remains unclear. The CDR3 has 13 amino acids. Germline lookup yields CDR1 MNHEY and CDR2 SVGAGI. The germline V and J ends were trimmed by 6 bases and 11 bases, with 19 bases remaining between them. The CDR3 here is CASRPHGPKEAFF. Written as DNA, the CDR3 is TGTGCCAGCAGACCGCACGGACCGAAGGAGGCTTTCTTT.

This clone was recorded many times. This chain joins TRBV6-1 and TRBJ2-7; possible D gene TRBD2, 6 bases. Per germline, CDR1 MNHNS and CDR2 SASEGT. The ends were cut back, 7 bases at V and 0 bases at J, with 13 bases in the middle. This CDR3 region has 14 residues. CDR3 in DNA: TGTGCCAGCACCAATGTGGGGGGCTCCTACGAGCAGTACTTC. Translation gives CASTNVGGSYEQYF.

By sample fraction, this clone is medium-sized (0.01 to 0.1%). V gene TRBV27 combines with J gene TRBJ2-7; weak D call: TRBD1 (5 bases). Germline V CDR1 and CDR2: MNHEY, SMNVEV (reference sequence). CDR3 size: 14 residues. Trimming left V 2 bases short and J 4 bases short, with 12 bases between. The CDR3 loop is CASSLKGAGYEQYF. CDR3 sequence (DNA): TGTGCCAGCAGTTTAAAAGGGGCCGGGTACGAGCAGTACTTC.

The chain has TRBV7-3 and TRBJ1-5; D remains unclear. The V gene lost 6 bases and the J gene lost 0 bases, with 21 bases spanning the gap. There are 18 residues in the CDR3. The germline V gene encodes CDR1 SGHTA and CDR2 FQGTGA. CDR3 in amino acids: CASRVDRLRVYSNQPQHF. CDR3 sequence (DNA): TGTGCCAGCAGAGTGGACCGCCTTCGGGTGTATAGCAATCAGCCCCAGCATTTT.

The chain joins TRBV5-1 to TRBJ2-1; TRBD1 aligns across 7 bases. The germline V gene encodes CDR1 SGHRS and CDR2 YFSETQ. There are 13 residues in the CDR3. Unmatched junction bases numbered 6, after V lost 4 bases and J lost 8 bases. The CDR3 coding sequence is TGCGCCAGCAGCCCGGGACAGATTGATGAGCAGTTCTTC. This gives the protein CASSPGQIDEQFF.

The chain links TRBV5-1 to TRBJ2-1; D possibly corresponds to TRBD2 (6 bases). V was cut by 0 bases and J by 1 base, with 11 bases left in between. There are 16 residues in the CDR3. Germline CDR1 is SGHRS and CDR2 is YFSETQ. For the CDR3, the DNA is TGCGCCAGCAGCTTGGAGGGGACTGTATCCTACAATGAGCAGTTCTTC. Protein sequence: CASSLEGTVSYNEQFF.

V gene TRBV25-1 combines with J gene TRBJ1-1; no reliable D call. The germline V gene has CDR1 MGHDK and CDR2 SYGVNS. Trimming took off 0 bases at V and 0 bases at J, with 17 bases between the two ends. This CDR3 has 18 amino acids. The CDR3 protein is CASSEYPSSPSMNTEAFF. CDR3 nucleotide sequence: TGTGCCAGCAGTGAATACCCCTCCTCCCCCAGCATGAACACTGAAGCTTTCTTT.

This chain uses TRBV2 with TRBJ2-7; a weak D match, TRBD1 (6 bases). This CDR3 is built from 15 residues. Deletions cut 1 base from V and 3 bases from J, with 13 bases between. The germline CDR1 and CDR2 sequences are SNHLY and FYNNEI. The CDR3 here is CASSEVRDTRYEQYF. The CDR3 DNA reads TGTGCCAGCAGTGAAGTCCGGGACACACGCTACGAGCAGTACTTC.

A note on this clone: A far larger clone is a single base away, which makes a read error likely. The chain employs TRBV7-9 and TRBJ2-1, with TRBD1 identical over 7 bases. V lost 1 base to trimming and J lost 7 bases; unmatched junction nucleotides: 10. Germline CDR1 reads SEHNR; CDR2 reads FQNEAQ (reference sequence). This CDR3 contains 16 residues. This chain's CDR3 is CASSLVETGSKNEQFF. The CDR3 DNA reads as TGTGCCAGCAGCTTAGTTGAGACAGGGTCTAAAAATGAGCAGTTCTTC.

This clone was seen more than once but under ten times. CDR3 sequence (DNA): TGTGCCAGCAGTACAATCAGCGACGGTGGCTACGAGCAGTACTTC. As protein: CASSTISDGGYEQYF. The chain uses TRBV27 and TRBJ2-7; D call uncertain. The germline V and J ends were trimmed by 5 bases and 3 bases, with 17 bases remaining between them. CDR1 is MNHEY, CDR2 SMNVEV, per germline (reference sequence). The CDR3 is 15 amino acids.

The V gene is TRBV10-3, the J gene TRBJ2-7; D perhaps matches TRBD1 (6 bases). This CDR3 has 13 residues. Germline values: CDR1 ENHRY, CDR2 SYGVKD. V was clipped by 10 bases and J by 5 bases, with 18 bases between them. The CDR3 region has the DNA TGTGCCACCTGGACAGAAACTACCAACGAGCAGTACTTC. It encodes CATWTETTNEQYF.

The CDR3, as DNA: TGTGCCAGCAGTGGCCGGGACTCCTACGAGCAGTACTTC. Translated: CASSGRDSYEQYF. The gene calls are TRBV2 and TRBJ2-7; D may be TRBD2 (5 bases). The CDR3 contains 13 residues. Trimming pared 4 bases from V and 0 bases from J, leaving 7 bases between. The germline gives CDR1 SNHLY, CDR2 FYNNEI.

The J gene is TRBJ1-2, the V gene TRBV5-8, with 8 bases lining up with TRBD1. This CDR3 has 14 residues. Losses at the gene ends were 6 bases for V and 2 bases for J; bases not matched to a gene: 6. CDR1 and CDR2 (germline): SGHTS, YDEGEE. The CDR3 is CASTNRGFNYGYTF. The CDR3 region has the DNA TGTGCCAGCACCAACAGGGGGTTCAACTATGGCTACACCTTC. Together with reference TRBV5-8 and TRBJ1-2, the CDR3 gives the full variable domain: EAGVTQSPTHLIKTRGQQATLRCSPISGHTSVYWYQQALGLGLQFLLWYDEGEERNRGNFPPRFSGRQFPNYSSELNVNALELEDSALYLCASTNRGFNYGYTFGSGTRLTVV.

The chain has TRBV27 and TRBJ2-7; TRBD2 agrees at 12 bases. This CDR3 has 14 residues. V lost 4 bases, J lost 6 bases, and 4 bases stayed unmatched. Germline V lookup: CDR1 MNHEY, CDR2 SMNVEV (reference sequence). CDR3 sequence (DNA): TGTGCCAGCAGTTCTAGCGGGAGGGCCGGCGAGCAGTACTTC. This codes for CASSSSGRAGEQYF.

CDR3 protein: CASSPSGMTGELFF. The CDR3 DNA follows: TGTGCCAGCAGCCCCAGCGGGATGACCGGGGAGCTGTTTTTT. V usage is TRBV5-4 and J usage is TRBJ2-2, with 7 bases aligning to TRBD2. Germline trimming cut 4 bases from V and 5 bases from J; bases unmatched to any gene: 5. The CDR3 sequence is 14 residues long. Looked up from germline, CDR1 is SGHNT and CDR2 is YYREEE (reference sequence).

V is TRBV6-6 and J is TRBJ2-5, with D possibly being TRBD1 (5 bases). The CDR3 is 13 residues long. Trimming pared 8 bases from V and 2 bases from J, leaving 12 bases between. Germline V gene lookup returns CDR1 MNHNY and CDR2 SVGAGI (reference sequence). Here the CDR3 DNA reads TGTGCCAGCGCCAGGGATAGACAAGAGACCCAGTACTTC. The encoded protein is CASARDRQETQYF.

This clone was recorded at least ten times. CDR3 sequence (DNA): TGTGCCAGCAGCTTACAGGGACGGACTGAAGCTTTCTTT. Translated, it gives CASSLQGRTEAFF. V gene TRBV7-2 combines with J gene TRBJ1-1, with a possible D match to TRBD1 (5 bases). CDR3 length equals 13 residues. The V and J ends lost 2 bases and 5 bases respectively, with 9 bases between them. Germline CDR1 is SGHTA and CDR2 is FQGNSA.

This clone has just a few counts. The genes are TRBV6-4 and TRBJ2-1; tentatively, D is TRBD1 (6 bases). Trimming stripped 3 bases from V and 3 bases from J, with 12 bases between. Germline V CDR1 and CDR2: MRHNA, SNTAGT. CDR3 length equals 15 residues. The CDR3 DNA reads TGTGCCAGCAGTGATTCTCCAGGGGACTACAATGAGCAGTTCTTC. It codes for CASSDSPGDYNEQFF.

The chain links TRBV30 to TRBJ1-5; D is undetermined. There are 14 residues in the CDR3. The V end was cut by 0 bases, the J end by 1 base, with 7 bases between. The V gene's germline CDR1 is GTSNPN and CDR2 SVGIG (reference sequence). DNA of the CDR3: TGTGCCTGGAGTGTCGGCGGAAGCAATCAGCCCCAGCATTTT. It codes for CAWSVGGSNQPQHF.